The present T cell receptor (beta chain) was sequenced within a study of T cells in localized non-small cell lung cancer. Study-level findings and limits: Uninvolved adjacent lung had higher T cell clonality than tumor and all other tissues.

Using immunoSEQ multiplex PCR, the repertoire was profiled, and TCRdb retains in-frame clones only, with some absent. This table holds tens of thousands of clones, 93% found once. This clone was detected only once. No antigen is known for it. This CDR3 has 17 amino acids. Germline CDR1 SGHTA, CDR2 FQGNSA. Trimming took off 5 bases at V and 4 bases at J, with 21 bases between the two ends. The chain combines TRBV7-2 with TRBJ2-1; either TRBD1 or TRBD2 may fit D (7 bases each). The sample was peripheral blood, taken before any cancer treatment. This receptor was identified in a female donor aged 60 or older with stage I lung adenocarcinoma. The CDR3 spells CASSPRGGIVQYNEQFF. DNA of the CDR3: TGTGCCAGCAGCCCCAGGGGGGGAATAGTTCAGTACAATGAGCAGTTCTTC.